This note documents a single TCR beta chain sequence. The V and J ends lost 6 bases and 4 bases, in that order; junction bases with no gene match: 7. The CDR3 sequence is 14 residues long. Germline V gene data show CDR1 as MDHEN and CDR2 as SYDVKM. TCRdb recomputed calls from the PCR reads with MiXCR, one row per CDR3 protein. The table lists roughly 100,000 distinct CDR3 sequences, more than 45% of them singletons. The data derive from a study of CDR3 diversity in severe acne. Sequencing was done on a sample of blood. The gene calls are TRBV28 and TRBJ2-7; 9 nucleotides match TRBD1. This TCR was sampled from a male donor with acne. The CDR3 reads CASSTNGQGYEQYF. In DNA form, the CDR3 reads TGTGCCAGCAGCACCAATGGACAGGGGTACGAGCAGTACTTC.